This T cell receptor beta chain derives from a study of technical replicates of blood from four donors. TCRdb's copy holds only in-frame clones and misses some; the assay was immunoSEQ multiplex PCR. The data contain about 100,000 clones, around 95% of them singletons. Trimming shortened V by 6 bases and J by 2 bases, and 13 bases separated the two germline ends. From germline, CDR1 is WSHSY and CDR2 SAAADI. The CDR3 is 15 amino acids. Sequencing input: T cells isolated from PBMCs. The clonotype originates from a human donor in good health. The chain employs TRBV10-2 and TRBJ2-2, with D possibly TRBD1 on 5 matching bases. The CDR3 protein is CASRVKGSNTGELFF. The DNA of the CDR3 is TGCGCCAGCAGAGTTAAGGGGTCCAACACCGGGGAGCTGTTTTTT.